This T cell receptor (beta chain) was obtained from a study of T cell responses to AZD1222 COVID-19 vaccine. Study-wide results and caveats: Donors were mostly white British, more females; clonal diversity possibly underestimated. Unmutated variant regions are reportedly targeted by nearly half of spike-specific TCRs. Spike-specific TCR depth and breadth grew after two AZD1222 doses. Among vaccine-associated CD4 TCRs, coverage spanned spike, with dominance at 160-218 and 743-854.

About this clone itself: The antigen is undetermined. The same CDR3 arises from other DNA sequences in this sample as well.

Data came from immunoSEQ multiplex PCR; TCRdb stores just in-frame clones and leaves some out. The sample has approximately 140,000 clones, around 91% seen once; the top ten hold less than 5.5%. The CDR3 has 11 amino acids. The ends were cut back, 1 base at V and 6 bases at J, with 1 base in the middle. The V gene's germline CDR1 is SGHNT and CDR2 YENEEA. The source is an adult in good health. Source: peripheral blood, taken on day 0 of AZD1222 vaccination. This chain joins TRBV11-3 and TRBJ2-1; D not resolved. CDR3 loop: CASSLGNEQFF. The DNA for the CDR3 is TGTGCCAGCAGCTTAGGCAATGAGCAGTTCTTC.